This T cell receptor (beta chain) was identified during a study of blood T cells in healthy people across ages. Study observations and caveats: In older individuals, TCR beta diversity per million T cells was lower, falling roughly linearly with age. Those diversity estimates obtained from one million T cells were thought to be underestimates.

Through a sample-barcoded 5' primer and a J-beta primer mix, a second PCR was run for 7 to 11 cycles. Each cDNA molecule received a tag from a template-switch adaptor that had 12 random nucleotides. TCRdb used MiXCR to reprocess the 5' RACE reads, holding one entry per CDR3 protein. In the table there are about 1.4 million distinct CDR3 sequences, roughly 59% of which are singletons. The V gene lost 6 bases and the J gene lost 2 bases, with 15 bases spanning the gap. CDR3 length: 15 residues. Germline values: CDR1 MNHEY, CDR2 SVGEGT. On this clonotype itself: What it recognizes is unknown.

This receptor was taken from a man younger than 30 in good health. What was sequenced was blood. The rearrangement joins TRBV6-2 or TRBV6-3 to TRBJ2-3; D possibly corresponds to TRBD1 (6 bases). CDR3 residues: CASSSLGADTDTQYF. CDR3 DNA sequence: TGTGCCAGCAGCTCTTTGGGGGCAGACACAGATACGCAGTATTTT.